This TCR beta chain was profiled in a study of human T cells and chemical hapten exposure. Study-wide points: Expanded TCRs showed more large CDR3 clusters than pre-sensitization or healthy control sets.

Time point described: pre-sensitization, week 0. Treatment defined: therapeutic diphenylcyclopropenone sensitization with weekly scalp DPC. The authors extracted total RNA from unfractionated whole blood. TCRdb re-called the RACE reads with MiXCR, one entry per CDR3 protein. The sample holds just under 35,000 distinct CDR3 sequences, about a tenth seen once. The sample holds a few counts of this clonotype. Its antigen remains unknown. This CDR3 is built from 15 residues. The V gene lost 5 bases and the J gene lost 1 base, with 13 bases spanning the gap. Germline CDR1 reads SGHVS; CDR2 reads FQNEAQ. Sequencing used whole blood, obtained in connection with sensitization to the hapten diphenylcyclopropenone (DPC). The TCR comes from a man between 45 and 60 years old with alopecia areata. Some clones in this sample may be carry-over from other donors' samples. V gene TRBV7-8 combines with J gene TRBJ2-3; D perhaps matches TRBD2 (5 bases). The CDR3 sequence: CASSPRTRGTDTQYF. In nucleotides, the CDR3 is TGTGCCAGCAGCCCTAGGACGAGGGGCACAGATACGCAGTATTTT.